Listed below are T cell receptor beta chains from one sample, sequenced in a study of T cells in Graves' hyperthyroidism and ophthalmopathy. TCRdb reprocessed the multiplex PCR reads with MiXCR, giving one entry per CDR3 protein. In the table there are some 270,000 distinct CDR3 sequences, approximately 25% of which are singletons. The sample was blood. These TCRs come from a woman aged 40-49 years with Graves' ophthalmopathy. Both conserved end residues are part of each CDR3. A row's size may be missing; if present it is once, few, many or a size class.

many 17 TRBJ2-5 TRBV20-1 CSASGTSGPVRGETQYF
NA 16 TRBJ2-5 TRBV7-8 CASSLGGASFQETQYF
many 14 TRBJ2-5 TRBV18 CASSSNRGQETQYF
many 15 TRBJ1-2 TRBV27 CASSYNTGQGYGYTF
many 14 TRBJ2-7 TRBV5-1 CASSFTGTMDEQYF
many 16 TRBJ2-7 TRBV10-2 CASSSTGTHSSYEQYF
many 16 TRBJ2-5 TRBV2 CASSTDRAEPQETQYF
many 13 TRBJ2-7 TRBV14 CASSPRQVYEQYF
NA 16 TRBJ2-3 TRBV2 CASSSGLAGFTDTQYF
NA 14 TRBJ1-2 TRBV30 CAWSVAGGSSGYTF
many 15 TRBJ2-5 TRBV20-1 CSASLPEQSQETQYF
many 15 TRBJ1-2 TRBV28 CASSGPGGAGYGYTF
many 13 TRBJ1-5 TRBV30 CAWSPGAKQPQHF
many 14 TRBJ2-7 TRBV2 CASSESGRGYEQYF
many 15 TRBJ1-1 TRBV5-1 CASSSGRGGNTEAFF
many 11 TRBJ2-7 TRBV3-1 CASSQVNEQYF
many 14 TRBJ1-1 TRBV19 CASSINRGVTEAFF
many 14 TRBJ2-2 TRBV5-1 CATRQDTNTGELFF
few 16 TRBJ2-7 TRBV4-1 CASSHLAGGTPYEQYF
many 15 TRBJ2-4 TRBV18 CASSPVGAAKNIQYF
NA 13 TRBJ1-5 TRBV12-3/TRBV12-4 CASSLPGSQPQHF
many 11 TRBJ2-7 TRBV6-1 CASSEDYEQYF
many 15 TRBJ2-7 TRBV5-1 CASTPRPGGVYEQYF
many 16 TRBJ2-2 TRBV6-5 CASGSGGRLDTGELFF
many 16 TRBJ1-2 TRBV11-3 CASSLGSGRTNYGYTF
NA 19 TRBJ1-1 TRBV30 CAWSVSRGSLSSVNTEAFF
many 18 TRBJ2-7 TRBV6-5 CASSYSPPVASPSYEQYF
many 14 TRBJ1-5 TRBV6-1 CASRTTGGNQPQHF